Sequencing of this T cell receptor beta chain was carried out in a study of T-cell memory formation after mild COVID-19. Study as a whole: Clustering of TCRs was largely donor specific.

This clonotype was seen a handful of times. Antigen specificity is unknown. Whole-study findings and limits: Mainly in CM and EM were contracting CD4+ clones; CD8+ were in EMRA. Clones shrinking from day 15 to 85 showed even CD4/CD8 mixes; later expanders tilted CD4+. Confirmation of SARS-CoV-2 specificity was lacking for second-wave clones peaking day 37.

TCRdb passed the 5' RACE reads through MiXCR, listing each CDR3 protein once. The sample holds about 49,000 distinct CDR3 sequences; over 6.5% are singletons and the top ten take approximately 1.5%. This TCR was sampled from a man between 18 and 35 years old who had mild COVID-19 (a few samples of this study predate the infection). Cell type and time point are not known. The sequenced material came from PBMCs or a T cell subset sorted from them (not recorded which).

CDR3: CASSLSGATQYF. CDR3 coding DNA: TGTGCCAGCAGCCTTAGCGGGGCTACGCAGTATTTT. The rearrangement uses TRBV6-2 or TRBV6-3 and TRBJ2-3; 8 bases map to TRBD2. The germline V gene has CDR1 MNHEY and CDR2 SVGEGT. The V gene end was trimmed by 6 bases and the J gene end by 8 bases; junction bases not matched to a gene: 4. The CDR3 has 12 residues.